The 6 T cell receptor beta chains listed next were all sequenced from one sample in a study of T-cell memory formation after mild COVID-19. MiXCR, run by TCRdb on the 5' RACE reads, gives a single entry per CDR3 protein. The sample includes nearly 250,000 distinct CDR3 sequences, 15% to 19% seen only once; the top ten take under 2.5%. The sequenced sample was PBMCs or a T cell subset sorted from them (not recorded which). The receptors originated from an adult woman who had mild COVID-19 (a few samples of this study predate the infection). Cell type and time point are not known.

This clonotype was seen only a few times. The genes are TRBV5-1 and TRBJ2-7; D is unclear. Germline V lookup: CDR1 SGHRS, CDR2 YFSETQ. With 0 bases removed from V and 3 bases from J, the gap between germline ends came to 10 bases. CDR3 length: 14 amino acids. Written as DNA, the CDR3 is TGCGCCAGCAGCTTGGAAGGGATCAACTACGAGCAGTACTTC. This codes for CASSLEGINYEQYF.

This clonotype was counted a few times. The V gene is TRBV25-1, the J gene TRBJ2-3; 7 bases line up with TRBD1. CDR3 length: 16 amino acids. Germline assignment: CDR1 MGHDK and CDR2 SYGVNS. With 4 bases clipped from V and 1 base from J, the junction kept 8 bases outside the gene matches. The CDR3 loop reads CASSGDRGPGTDTQYF. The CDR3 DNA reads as TGTGCCAGCAGTGGGGATAGGGGGCCTGGCACAGATACGCAGTATTTT.

The CDR3, as DNA: TGTGCCAGCTCACCAGACGCACACACAGATACGCAGTATTTT. Translation: CASSPDAHTDTQYF. The chain combines TRBV18 with TRBJ2-3; no clear D gene. The CDR3 has 14 amino acids. Germline CDR1 is KGHSH and CDR2 is LQKENI. Trimming shortened V by 2 bases and J by 2 bases, and 8 bases separated the two germline ends.

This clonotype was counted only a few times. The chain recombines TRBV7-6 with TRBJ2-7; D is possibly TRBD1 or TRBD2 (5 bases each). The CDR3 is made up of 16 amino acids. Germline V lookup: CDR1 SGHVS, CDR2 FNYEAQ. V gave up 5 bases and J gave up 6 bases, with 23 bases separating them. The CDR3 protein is CASSETSPGPLGEQYF. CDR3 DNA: TGTGCCAGCAGCGAGACATCTCCGGGACCCTTAGGCGAGCAGTACTTC.

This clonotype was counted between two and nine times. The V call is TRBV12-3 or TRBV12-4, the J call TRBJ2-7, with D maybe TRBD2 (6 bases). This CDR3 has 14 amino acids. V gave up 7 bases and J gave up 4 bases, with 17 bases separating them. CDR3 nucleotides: TGTGCCAGCACCTACGAGGGTGCGGGATACGAGCAGTACTTC. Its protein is CASTYEGAGYEQYF.

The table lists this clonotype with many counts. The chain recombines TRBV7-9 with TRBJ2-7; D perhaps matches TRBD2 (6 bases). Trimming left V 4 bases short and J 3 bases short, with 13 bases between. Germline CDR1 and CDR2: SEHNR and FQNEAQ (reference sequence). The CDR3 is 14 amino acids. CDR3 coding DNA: TGTGCCAGCAGCTCGACAGCGGGCGACTACGAGCAGTACTTC. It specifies CASSSTAGDYEQYF.